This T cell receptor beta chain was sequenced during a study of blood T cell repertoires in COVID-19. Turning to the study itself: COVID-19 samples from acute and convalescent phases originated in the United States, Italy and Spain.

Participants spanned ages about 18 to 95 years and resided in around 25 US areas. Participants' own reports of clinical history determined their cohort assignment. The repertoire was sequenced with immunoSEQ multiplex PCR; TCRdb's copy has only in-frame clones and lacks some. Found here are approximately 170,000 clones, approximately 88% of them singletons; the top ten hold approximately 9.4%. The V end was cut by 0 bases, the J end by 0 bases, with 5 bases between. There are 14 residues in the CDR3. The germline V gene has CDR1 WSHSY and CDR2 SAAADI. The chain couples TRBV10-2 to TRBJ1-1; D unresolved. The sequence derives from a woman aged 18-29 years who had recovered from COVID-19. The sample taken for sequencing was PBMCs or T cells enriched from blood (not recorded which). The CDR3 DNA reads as TGCGCCAGCAGTGAGTCTAACTTGAACACTGAAGCTTTCTTT. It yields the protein CASSESNLNTEAFF.